Listed here are 29 T cell receptor beta chains from one sample, sequenced in a study of OX40 agonist ivuxolimab in advanced cancers. Sequencing used immunoSEQ multiplex PCR; TCRdb keeps in-frame clones, though not all of them. The sample yields under 85,000 clones, approximately 81% seen once. The source material was CD4+ or CD8+ T cells sorted from blood, sampled in a trial of the OX40 agonist ivuxolimab. These receptors all come from an adult with an advanced solid tumor such as melanoma, head and neck, liver or kidney cancer.

Only a few counts were recorded for this clone. This chain connects TRBV6-5 to TRBJ2-2; D not certain. V gave up 6 bases and J gave up 0 bases, with 11 bases separating them. Germline V CDR1 and CDR2: MNHEY, SVGAGI. This CDR3 is built from 15 residues. CDR3 loop: CASSIDGSNTGELFF. The CDR3 nucleotides are TGTGCCAGCAGCATAGACGGCTCGAACACCGGGGAGCTGTTTTTT.

The chain uses TRBV15 and TRBJ2-7, with 7 positions matching TRBD2. Unmatched junction bases numbered 10, after V lost 3 bases and J lost 2 bases. Germline lookup yields CDR1 LNHNV and CDR2 YYDKDF (reference sequence). This CDR3 has 16 amino acids. CDR3 coding DNA: TGTGCCACCAGCAGCATAAACCTGGGGGGGACCTACGAGCAGTACTTC. It translates to CATSSINLGGTYEQYF.

V is TRBV19 and J is TRBJ1-2; TRBD1 agrees at 11 bases. Trimming cost V 4 bases and J 9 bases; bases outside gene matches: 10. In germline, CDR1 is LNHDA, CDR2 SQIVND (reference sequence). This CDR3 has 15 residues. CDR3 sequence (DNA): TGTGCCAGTAGTACTCGGGACAGGGGGTTTAATCGCTACACCTTC. Protein: CASSTRDRGFNRYTF.

This chain connects TRBV7-2 to TRBJ1-1; D call uncertain. Trimming left V 3 bases short and J 5 bases short, with 13 bases between. CDR1 and CDR2 from the germline V gene are SGHTA and FQGNSA. This CDR3 comprises 14 residues. The CDR3 spells CASSFRWDPTEAFF. CDR3 coding DNA: TGTGCCAGCAGCTTCCGATGGGATCCGACTGAAGCTTTCTTT.

This chain uses TRBV7-2 with TRBJ2-5, with 8 bases fitting TRBD1. V was clipped by 5 bases and J by 4 bases; unmatched bases: 6. This CDR3 region has 14 residues. Germline values: CDR1 SGHTA, CDR2 FQGNSA. The CDR3 sequence is CASSRTGGRETQYF. CDR3 sequence (DNA): TGTGCCAGCAGCCGTACAGGGGGACGAGAGACCCAGTACTTC.

The chain employs TRBV7-2 and TRBJ1-6, with D perhaps matching TRBD1 (5 bases). The CDR3 loop spans 13 amino acids. Germline CDR1 and CDR2: SGHTA and FQGNSA. V lost 2 bases to trimming and J lost 10 bases, with 9 bases between them. CDR3 region: CASSLLGESPLHF. The CDR3 nucleotides read TGTGCCAGCAGCTTATTAGGGGAATCACCCCTCCACTTT. Looking up the rest from reference TRBV7-2 and TRBJ1-6 gives the full variable domain: GAGVSQSPSNKVTEKGKDVELRCDPISGHTALYWYRQSLGQGLEFLIYFQGNSAPDKSGLPSDRFSAERTGGSVSTLTIQRTQQEDSAVYLCASSLLGESPLHFGNGTRLTVT.

V usage is TRBV7-9 and J usage is TRBJ1-6, with 8 bases fitting TRBD1. The CDR3 consists of 15 residues. J lost 5 bases, V lost 7 bases, and 7 bases had no gene match. Germline V gives CDR1 SEHNR, CDR2 FQNEAQ (reference sequence). DNA for the CDR3: TGTGCCAGCACCATACAGGGGGTCCATAATTCACCCCTCCACTTT. Translated: CASTIQGVHNSPLHF.

The V and J genes are TRBV27 and TRBJ1-1; D gene unclear. Per the germline V gene, CDR1 is MNHEY and CDR2 is SMNVEV (reference sequence). This CDR3 comprises 14 residues. The V gene lost 5 bases and the J gene lost 1 base, with 11 bases spanning the gap. The DNA for the CDR3 is TGTGCCAGCAGTAAAAAGACGGAGAACACTGAAGCTTTCTTT. Protein sequence: CASSKKTENTEAFF.

The chain couples TRBV5-6 to TRBJ1-6; D is perhaps TRBD1 (6 bases). Germline loops: CDR1 SGHDT, CDR2 YYEEEE. The CDR3 is 14 amino acids. With 1 base removed from V and 10 bases from J, the gap between germline ends came to 12 bases. CDR3 nucleotide sequence: TGTGCCAGCAGCTTGCCCCCCAGGGGCTCACCCCTCCACTTT. This sequence encodes CASSLPPRGSPLHF.

V usage is TRBV4-3 and J usage is TRBJ1-2; 7 bases are a match to TRBD1. The CDR3 contains 17 residues. V dropped 0 bases and J dropped 4; count of bases not matched to a gene: 11. The germline V gene has CDR1 LGHNA and CDR2 YSLEER. The CDR3 spells CASSQDLLRGGTYGYTF. The CDR3 nucleotides are TGCGCCAGCAGCCAAGATCTTTTGAGAGGGGGCACCTATGGCTACACCTTC.

This chain connects TRBV11-2 to TRBJ1-1, with TRBD1 as a possible D gene (5 bases). Germline V CDR1 and CDR2: SGHAT, FQNNGV. This CDR3 has 14 amino acids. Trimming stripped 1 base from V and 0 bases from J, with 6 bases between. CDR3 DNA: TGTGCCAGCAGCTTAGTAGGGGTGAACACTGAAGCTTTCTTT. As protein: CASSLVGVNTEAFF.

This chain links TRBV4-2 with TRBJ1-6, with a possible D match to TRBD1 (6 bases). Trimming cost V 1 base and J 5 bases, with 9 bases left between them. There are 15 residues in the CDR3. Germline V CDR1 and CDR2: LGHNA, YNFKEQ. CDR3 amino acids: CASSQGTANNSPLHF. CDR3 nucleotide sequence: TGTGCCAGCAGCCAAGGGACAGCGAATAATTCACCCCTCCACTTT.

The rearrangement links TRBV2 to TRBJ1-2; TRBD1 might be the D (5 bases). There are 14 residues in the CDR3. CDR1 SNHLY and CDR2 FYNNEI come from the germline V gene. The germline V and J ends were trimmed by 3 bases and 6 bases, with 14 bases remaining between them. The CDR3 sequence: CASSELGDWNGYTF. CDR3 nucleotides: TGTGCCAGCAGTGAGCTGGGGGACTGGAATGGCTACACCTTC.

This chain links TRBV9 with TRBJ2-2, with D perhaps TRBD2 (5 bases). The CDR3 runs 16 residues. V gave up 2 bases and J gave up 0 bases, with 11 bases separating them. Germline-derived CDR1 and CDR2 are SGDLS and YYNGEE. DNA of the CDR3: TGTGCCAGCAGCGTTAGGCGGACTTCGAACACCGGGGAGCTGTTTTTT. Protein product: CASSVRRTSNTGELFF. Full variable domain (outside the CDR3, taken from reference TRBV9 and TRBJ2-2): DSGVTQTPKHLITATGQRVTLRCSPRSGDLSVYWYQQSLDQGLQFLIQYYNGEERAKGNILERFSAQQFPDLHSELNLSSLELGDSALYFCASSVRRTSNTGELFFGEGSRLTVL.

The chain joins TRBV7-9 to TRBJ2-5; maybe TRBD2 (6 bases). The CDR3 contains 15 residues. The V end lost 3 bases, the J end lost 5 bases, and 16 bases lay between the germline ends. CDR1 is SEHNR, CDR2 FQNEAQ, per germline (reference sequence). The DNA for the CDR3 is TGTGCCAGCAGCTTCCCCAGACTAGGGAGGGAGACCCAGTACTTC. It is translated as CASSFPRLGRETQYF.

The genes are TRBV12-5 and TRBJ1-5; no clear D. Looked up from germline, CDR1 is LGHNT and CDR2 is FRNRAP. V was trimmed by 9 bases and J by 5 bases, leaving 11 bases between them. The length of the CDR3 is 12 residues. The CDR3 DNA reads as TGTGCTAGCCAAAGTGGGGATCAGCCCCAGCATTTT. This codes for CASQSGDQPQHF.

This sequence joins TRBV19 and TRBJ2-2; unclear D gene. This CDR3 has 14 residues. CDR1 is LNHDA and CDR2 is SQIVND in the germline V gene (reference sequence). With 3 bases removed from V and 0 bases from J, the gap between germline ends came to 5 bases. In nucleotides, the CDR3 is TGTGCCAGTAGTATTAGGGCGAACACCGGGGAGCTGTTTTTT. This codes for CASSIRANTGELFF.

The chain carries TRBV23-1 and TRBJ2-2; no clear D gene. TRBV23-1 falls under the ORF class, with uncertain function. The CDR3 is 14 amino acids. V lost 0 bases and J lost 4, with 6 bases in between. The CDR3 DNA sequence: TGCGCCAGCAGTCAATCGACGGCCACCGGGGAGCTGTTTTTT. Protein sequence: CASSQSTATGELFF.

The J gene is TRBJ1-4, the V gene TRBV6-6; D remains ambiguous. CDR1 and CDR2 from the germline V gene are MNHNY and SVGAGI (reference sequence). The V end lost 0 bases, the J end lost 5 bases, and 10 bases lay between the germline ends. The CDR3 is made up of 15 amino acids. This CDR3 is CASSYSGGYNEKLFF. DNA for the CDR3: TGTGCCAGCAGTTACTCTGGCGGCTACAATGAAAAACTGTTTTTT.

The J gene is TRBJ2-7, the V gene TRBV7-9, with D maybe TRBD2 (6 bases). Per the germline V gene, CDR1 is SEHNR and CDR2 is FQNEAQ (reference sequence). Trimming stripped 2 bases from V and 4 bases from J, with 12 bases between. The CDR3 consists of 14 residues. The CDR3, as DNA: TGTGCCAGCAGCTTACAGGGCGGGGAGTACGAGCAGTACTTC. Protein sequence: CASSLQGGEYEQYF.

The J gene is TRBJ2-5, the V gene TRBV5-1; D may be TRBD2 (5 bases). CDR3 size: 15 residues. The germline V gene encodes CDR1 SGHRS and CDR2 YFSETQ. The ends were cut back, 4 bases at V and 3 bases at J, with 16 bases in the middle. CDR3 loop: CASSNPPTGKETQYF. CDR3 DNA sequence: TGCGCCAGCAGCAATCCACCGACGGGGAAAGAGACCCAGTACTTC.

The chain combines TRBV11-2 with TRBJ2-1; 8 bases match TRBD1. The CDR3 extends over 16 amino acids. With 1 base clipped from V and 0 bases from J, the junction kept 2 bases outside the gene matches. Germline values: CDR1 SGHAT, CDR2 FQNNGV. CDR3 DNA: TGTGCCAGCAGCTTAGGGACAGGGAACTCCTACAATGAGCAGTTCTTC. This translates into CASSLGTGNSYNEQFF.

This chain joins TRBV10-3 and TRBJ1-1; no clear D. The V gene's germline CDR1 is ENHRY and CDR2 SYGVKD. The CDR3 totals 11 residues. Trimming shortened V by 7 bases and J by 4 bases, and 7 bases separated the two germline ends. CDR3 residues: CAIMWGTEAFF. The CDR3 region has the DNA TGTGCCATCATGTGGGGCACTGAAGCTTTCTTT.

The chain is built from TRBV7-2 and TRBJ1-6; D ambiguous. Germline V CDR1 and CDR2: SGHTA, FQGNSA. Between the trimmed V and J ends, which lost 4 bases and 6 bases, there was a span of 10 bases. CDR3 length: 14 residues. The CDR3 bases are TGTGCCAGCAGCTCCCGGACGGCTAATTCACCCCTCCACTTT. It encodes CASSSRTANSPLHF. The entire variable domain, with the rest obtained from reference TRBV7-2 and TRBJ1-6, is as follows: GAGVSQSPSNKVTEKGKDVELRCDPISGHTALYWYRQSLGQGLEFLIYFQGNSAPDKSGLPSDRFSAERTGGSVSTLTIQRTQQEDSAVYLCASSSRTANSPLHFGNGTRLTVT.

The chain joins TRBV2 to TRBJ2-3; D is possibly TRBD2 (6 bases). The CDR3 contains 14 residues. Trimming took off 3 bases at V and 3 bases at J, with 10 bases between the two ends. The V gene's germline CDR1 is SNHLY and CDR2 FYNNEI. CDR3 in amino acids: CASSDEGRTDTQYF. The CDR3 region has the DNA TGTGCCAGCAGTGATGAAGGGAGGACAGATACGCAGTATTTT.

The V call is TRBV11-2, the J call TRBJ2-3, with 10 positions matching TRBD2. The CDR3 extends over 15 amino acids. The V and J ends lost 1 base and 10 bases, in that order; junction bases with no gene match: 8. Germline V CDR1 and CDR2: SGHAT, FQNNGV. The CDR3, as DNA: TGTGCCAGCAGCTTAGTGTCTAGCGGGGGCGCACCGCAGTATTTT. It yields the protein CASSLVSSGGAPQYF.

V gene TRBV2 combines with J gene TRBJ1-2; 9 bases are a match to TRBD1. Germline CDR1 reads SNHLY; CDR2 reads FYNNEI. The CDR3 totals 14 residues. Germline trimming cut 9 bases from V and 8 bases from J; bases unmatched to any gene: 13. CDR3 DNA: TGTGCCAGTATCCCGGACAGGGGCTCTTTGGGCTACACCTTC. Amino acids: CASIPDRGSLGYTF.

The gene calls are TRBV19 and TRBJ2-2; 8 positions agree with TRBD1. This CDR3 region has 12 residues. Germline V gives CDR1 LNHDA, CDR2 SQIVND (reference sequence). The V segment lost 7 bases and the J segment 12 bases; nucleotides outside the gene matches: 7. This chain's CDR3 is CASTSTGVQLFF. In DNA form, the CDR3 reads TGTGCCAGTACCTCGACAGGGGTCCAGCTGTTTTTT.

The chain joins TRBV6-6 to TRBJ2-4, with a weak D call TRBD1 (6 bases). The V end was cut by 8 bases, the J end by 8 bases, with 19 bases between. CDR1 and CDR2 (germline): MNHNY, SVGAGI (reference sequence). The CDR3 totals 14 residues. The CDR3 DNA reads TGTGCCAGCCGACCTCAAACAGGGATTGACATTCAGTACTTC. It encodes CASRPQTGIDIQYF.